The 32 T cell receptor beta chains below were found in one sample sequenced in a study of T cell responses to AZD1222 COVID-19 vaccine. Sequencing was performed with immunoSEQ multiplex PCR; in TCRdb, only in-frame clones are kept and a portion is missing. The data show roughly 200,000 clones, roughly nine tenths seen once. The sample here was peripheral blood, taken 28 days after the second dose of the MenACWY control vaccine. The source of these receptors is an adult who received the MenACWY meningococcal vaccine as a control.

This sequence joins TRBV2 and TRBJ1-2; D gene ambiguous. The CDR3 loop spans 13 amino acids. The V gene's germline CDR1 is SNHLY and CDR2 FYNNEI. Trimming took 4 bases from V and 3 from J, leaving 9 bases between them. The CDR3 region is CASSARDYYGYTF. CDR3 coding DNA: TGTGCCAGCAGTGCGAGAGACTACTATGGCTACACCTTC.

The chain links TRBV30 to TRBJ1-6; TRBD1 aligns across 8 bases. Unmatched junction bases numbered 0, after V lost 1 base and J lost 13 bases. In germline, CDR1 is GTSNPN, CDR2 SVGIG (reference sequence). The CDR3 is 11 amino acids. In DNA form, the CDR3 reads TGTGCCTGGAGTGACAGGGGGCCCCTCCACTTT. This codes for CAWSDRGPLHF.

The chain couples TRBV7-3 to TRBJ2-3, with D unresolved. In germline, CDR1 is SGHTA, CDR2 FQGTGA. The CDR3 length is 16 residues. V was clipped by 2 bases and J by 1 base, with 13 bases between them. For the CDR3, the DNA is TGTGCCAGCAGCTTACTTGGCAGGAGTCGCACAGATACGCAGTATTTT. Translation: CASSLLGRSRTDTQYF.

The rearrangement uses TRBV5-1 and TRBJ1-2; TRBD1 matches at 8 bases. The J segment lost 2 bases and the V segment lost 5 bases, leaving 2 bases of the junction unmatched. The CDR3 sequence is 13 residues long. CDR1 is SGHRS, CDR2 YFSETQ, per germline. CDR3 sequence: CASRTGGNYGYTF. CDR3 DNA: TGCGCCAGCAGAACAGGGGGGAACTATGGCTACACCTTC.

The CDR3 region has the DNA TGTGCCACCAGCAGTGGACGGGACGGTCAGCCCCAGCATTTT. It yields the protein CATSSGRDGQPQHF. The chain couples TRBV15 to TRBJ1-5, with D possibly being TRBD1 (5 bases). The CDR3 is 14 residues long. The V end was cut by 3 bases, the J end by 6 bases, with 12 bases between. Germline assignment: CDR1 LNHNV and CDR2 YYDKDF (reference sequence).

The rearrangement links TRBV5-1 to TRBJ2-1; 7 positions match TRBD2. Per the germline V gene, CDR1 is SGHRS and CDR2 is YFSETQ. The CDR3 covers 13 residues. Unmatched junction bases numbered 5, after V lost 3 bases and J lost 8 bases. This CDR3 reads CASSSREAHEQFF. In DNA, the CDR3 is TGCGCCAGCAGCTCTCGGGAGGCGCATGAGCAGTTCTTC.

The V gene is TRBV19, the J gene TRBJ1-5, with D possibly being TRBD1 (6 bases). Germline V CDR1 and CDR2: LNHDA, SQIVND (reference sequence). CDR3 length: 14 residues. V lost 6 bases and J lost 3, with 12 bases in between. CDR3 sequence reads: CASSRGQLNQPQHF. The CDR3 nucleotides read TGTGCCAGTAGCCGAGGACAGCTCAATCAGCCCCAGCATTTT.

This chain joins TRBV5-8 and TRBJ1-5; tentative D call: TRBD1 (5 bases). CDR3 size: 15 residues. CDR1 and CDR2 from the germline V gene are SGHTS and YDEGEE. V was cut by 0 bases and J by 5 bases, with 12 bases left in between. In nucleotides, the CDR3 is TGTGCCAGCAGCTTGGGGGGCAGGGTCTATCAGCCCCAGCATTTT. The encoded protein is CASSLGGRVYQPQHF.

The chain carries TRBV5-3 and TRBJ1-2; D remains unclear. TRBV5-3 qualifies as an ORF whose function is uncertain. Trimming took off 0 bases at V and 4 bases at J, with 22 bases between the two ends. CDR3 size: 18 residues. CDR3 amino acids: CARSLAGPSGTLLYGYTF. CDR3 sequence (DNA): TGTGCCAGAAGCTTGGCTGGGCCTAGTGGCACTTTACTCTATGGCTACACCTTC.

The CDR3 is CASSLAGQGARGYTF. CDR3 in DNA: TGTGCCAGCAGCTTAGCCGGACAGGGGGCACGCGGCTACACCTTC. V is TRBV11-2 and J is TRBJ1-2; 11 nucleotides line up with TRBD1. This CDR3 is 15 amino acids long. The V and J ends lost 1 base and 8 bases, in that order; junction bases with no gene match: 6. Germline CDR1 and CDR2: SGHAT and FQNNGV.

This chain connects TRBV18 to TRBJ1-5; 9 bases map to TRBD1. This CDR3 is built from 15 residues. Unmatched junction bases numbered 4, after V lost 3 bases and J lost 4 bases. The germline CDR1 and CDR2 sequences are KGHSH and LQKENI. The CDR3 nucleotides are TGTGCCAGCTCACCGGGGACAGGGCTTAATCAGCCCCAGCATTTT. Translating it yields CASSPGTGLNQPQHF.

The chain employs TRBV28 and TRBJ1-6, with 9 positions matching TRBD1. Germline loops: CDR1 MDHEN, CDR2 SYDVKM. Germline trimming cut 10 bases from V and 10 bases from J; bases unmatched to any gene: 8. This CDR3 region has 13 residues. The CDR3 DNA sequence: TGTGCCACCAGGCGGACAGGGGTATCACCCCTCCACTTT. Protein sequence: CATRRTGVSPLHF.

V and J are TRBV24-1 and TRBJ2-6; a weak D match, TRBD2 (6 bases). Germline CDR1 and CDR2: KGHDR and SFDVKD. V lost 5 bases to trimming and J lost 2 bases, with 6 bases between them. The CDR3 length is 14 residues. Here the CDR3 DNA reads TGTGCCACCAGTGGCGGGGCTGGGGCCAACGTCCTGACTTTC. Protein sequence: CATSGGAGANVLTF.

This clone came up once. This chain uses TRBV6-5 with TRBJ2-7; possible D gene TRBD2, 5 bases. The CDR3 totals 14 residues. Germline CDR1 and CDR2: MNHEY and SVGAGI. Trimming cost V 6 bases and J 5 bases, with 17 bases left between them. The CDR3 loop is CASSPPRGSHEQYF. In DNA, the CDR3 is TGTGCCAGCAGCCCCCCTCGAGGGTCCCACGAGCAGTACTTC.

This clone was detected a few times. The V and J genes are TRBV9 and TRBJ2-2; 7 bases match TRBD2. CDR1 is SGDLS, CDR2 YYNGEE, per germline. J lost 1 base, V lost 6 bases, and 6 bases had no gene match. The CDR3 extends over 15 amino acids. The DNA of the CDR3 is TGTGCCAGCACGAAAGGGACTATGAACACCGGGGAGCTGTTTTTT. This encodes CASTKGTMNTGELFF.

The chain is built from TRBV7-2 and TRBJ2-1; TRBD1 agrees at 7 bases. The junction had 15 bases not matched to a gene; V was cut back by 2 bases and J by 2 bases. The V gene's germline CDR1 is SGHTA and CDR2 FQGNSA. This CDR3 comprises 19 residues. CDR3 DNA: TGTGCCAGCAGCTTACCCAGGCGCCTCGACAGGGATGCCTACAATGAGCAGTTCTTC. Translated, it gives CASSLPRRLDRDAYNEQFF.

The chain links TRBV13 to TRBJ2-3; unclear D gene. This CDR3 has 13 amino acids. V gave up 5 bases and J gave up 5 bases, with 11 bases separating them. The germline CDR1 and CDR2 sequences are PRHDT and FYEKMQ (reference sequence). In DNA, the CDR3 is TGTGCCAGCAGCGCCGGTGGGGAAGATACGCAGTATTTT. Its translation: CASSAGGEDTQYF.

The V call is TRBV19, the J call TRBJ1-3; D call uncertain. Germline V CDR1 and CDR2: LNHDA, SQIVND (reference sequence). The CDR3 loop spans 14 amino acids. Deletions cut 7 bases from V and 2 bases from J, with 12 bases between. DNA for the CDR3: TGTGCCAGTACTAGGGCCCTTCCTGGAAACACCATATATTTT. Its protein product is CASTRALPGNTIYF.

This rearrangement joins TRBV18 to TRBJ2-7; D is unresolved. Germline values: CDR1 KGHSH, CDR2 LQKENI. Trimming took 0 bases from V and 0 from J, leaving 6 bases between them. CDR3 length equals 14 residues. CDR3 sequence: CASSPPQGSYEQYF. The CDR3 nucleotides are TGTGCCAGCTCACCACCGCAAGGCTCCTACGAGCAGTACTTC.

The table lists this clone with a count of one. The rearrangement joins TRBV6-5 to TRBJ1-1, with 10 positions matching TRBD1. Germline CDR1 reads MNHEY; CDR2 reads SVGAGI. CDR3 length: 12 amino acids. The J segment lost 11 bases and the V segment lost 4 bases, leaving 4 bases of the junction unmatched. The CDR3 bases are TGTGCCAGCAGTTGGACAGGGGGGAAGGCTTTCTTT. It specifies CASSWTGGKAFF.

Of note for this clone: Other DNA sequences in the sample encode the same CDR3. V and J are TRBV7-2 and TRBJ1-1; D gene unclear. The CDR3 consists of 13 residues. Germline-derived CDR1 and CDR2 are SGHTA and FQGNSA. With 2 bases removed from V and 1 base from J, the gap between germline ends came to 5 bases. In DNA form, the CDR3 reads TGTGCCAGCAGCTTAACGGGGAACACTGAAGCTTTCTTT. It yields the protein CASSLTGNTEAFF.

This chain links TRBV30 with TRBJ2-1; tentatively, D is TRBD2 (5 bases). In germline, CDR1 is GTSNPN, CDR2 SVGIG (reference sequence). CDR3 length equals 12 residues. V was clipped by 3 bases and J by 8 bases, with 11 bases between them. The chain's CDR3 is CAWRILGDEQFF. In DNA form, the CDR3 reads TGTGCCTGGAGAATTTTGGGAGATGAGCAGTTCTTC.

The rearrangement uses TRBV6-1 and TRBJ2-7; either TRBD1 or TRBD2 may fit D (5 bases each). Germline values: CDR1 MNHNS, CDR2 SASEGT. Trimming took off 1 base at V and 4 bases at J, with 14 bases between the two ends. CDR3 length: 15 residues. The CDR3 DNA sequence: TGTGCCAGCAGTGAAGGGTCGGGACGTATTTACGAGCAGTACTTC. This codes for CASSEGSGRIYEQYF.

This chain links TRBV6-2 or TRBV6-3 with TRBJ2-1; TRBD1 might be the D (5 bases). The V end lost 2 bases, the J end lost 6 bases, and 17 bases lay between the germline ends. CDR3 size: 16 residues. Germline lookup yields CDR1 MNHEY and CDR2 SVGEGT. The CDR3 DNA reads as TGTGCCAGCAGTTACCGTTTGGGGCTGGGTTTCAATGAGCAGTTCTTC. Residues: CASSYRLGLGFNEQFF.

The chain recombines TRBV9 with TRBJ2-2; a possible D gene is TRBD1 (6 bases). This CDR3 region has 17 residues. Germline assignment: CDR1 SGDLS and CDR2 YYNGEE. V was clipped by 2 bases and J by 5 bases, with 19 bases between them. The CDR3 DNA reads as TGTGCCAGCAGCGTTCAGGGGCATGGATATTCGACCGGGGAGCTGTTTTTT. Amino acids: CASSVQGHGYSTGELFF.

This clone was counted a single time. J is TRBJ1-3 and V is TRBV4-2; unclear D gene. CDR3 length: 17 residues. From germline, CDR1 is LGHNA and CDR2 YNFKEQ. Trimming removed 4 bases at V and 0 bases at J, with 16 bases between. The DNA of the CDR3 is TGTGCCAGCAGCCCCCTAAGGGCACAACGCTCTGGAAACACCATATATTTT. Its protein product is CASSPLRAQRSGNTIYF.

This clone was recorded only once. The chain is built from TRBV28 and TRBJ1-3; D is undetermined. This CDR3 spans 13 amino acids. The germline V gene has CDR1 MDHEN and CDR2 SYDVKM. V gave up 6 bases and J gave up 2 bases, with 8 bases separating them. The CDR3 spells CASSLYAGNTIYF. The CDR3 DNA sequence: TGTGCCAGCAGCCTATACGCTGGAAACACCATATATTTT.

This clone appeared once. The chain uses TRBV9 and TRBJ2-3; TRBD2 aligns across 9 bases. With 3 bases clipped from V and 3 bases from J, the junction kept 8 bases outside the gene matches. The CDR3 runs 16 residues. From germline, CDR1 is SGDLS and CDR2 YYNGEE. CDR3 in amino acids: CASSDSGSRDTDTQYF. The CDR3 DNA follows: TGTGCCAGCAGCGATAGCGGGAGCAGAGATACAGATACGCAGTATTTT.

The J gene is TRBJ2-1, the V gene TRBV9, with 10 bases lining up with TRBD2. CDR3 length equals 15 residues. V trimming: 1 base; J trimming: 5 bases; junction bases outside the gene matches: 3. Germline CDR1 reads SGDLS; CDR2 reads YYNGEE. CDR3: CASSVLAGGHNEQFF. The CDR3 nucleotides are TGTGCCAGCAGCGTATTAGCGGGAGGACACAATGAGCAGTTCTTC.

The V call is TRBV7-8, the J call TRBJ1-5; D possibly corresponds to TRBD1 (6 bases). The CDR3 is made up of 13 amino acids. Trimming left V 1 base short and J 6 bases short, with 7 bases between. Germline CDR1 is SGHVS and CDR2 is FQNEAQ. The CDR3 coding sequence is TGTGCCAGCAGCTTAGACAGGGCTCAGCCCCAGCATTTT. Translated, it gives CASSLDRAQPQHF.

The chain combines TRBV5-5 with TRBJ1-5, with D unclear. The CDR3 loop spans 16 amino acids. Germline lookup yields CDR1 SGHKS and CDR2 YYEKEE (reference sequence). V was trimmed by 1 base and J by 3 bases, leaving 14 bases between them. This chain's CDR3 is CASSLHLGTVNQPQHF. CDR3 in DNA: TGTGCCAGCAGCTTGCACCTGGGAACGGTCAATCAGCCCCAGCATTTT.

The CDR3 DNA is TGTGCCAGCAGCTCAGGATCGCACTACGAGCAGTACTTC. Protein product: CASSSGSHYEQYF. The chain links TRBV5-5 to TRBJ2-7; D is unclear. The CDR3 has 13 amino acids. Per germline, CDR1 SGHKS and CDR2 YYEKEE (reference sequence). The V end lost 3 bases, the J end lost 3 bases, and 10 bases lay between the germline ends.